Included here is one TCR beta chain sequence, with context. Its antigen is undetermined. Time point here: pre-treatment baseline. This record belongs to a study of blood T cell dynamics during melanoma immunotherapy. Findings and limits, study-wide: Clones driving repertoire changes may be melanoma-specific or general immune activation.

Every bulk PBMC sample received the same 350 ng of DNA. The repertoire was sequenced with immunoSEQ multiplex PCR; TCRdb's copy has only in-frame clones and lacks some. This sample has 15,000 to 20,000 clones; 91% occur once, and the top ten carry about 1.8%. V dropped 3 bases and J dropped 5 bases, with 10 bases sitting between them. Germline CDR1 and CDR2: ENHRY and SYGVKD. The CDR3 sequence is 13 residues long. The chain couples TRBV10-3 to TRBJ1-2; D may be TRBD1 (6 bases). The sequencing used blood, collected from a patient treated with checkpoint blockade. This clonotype was sampled from a human donor with melanoma. The CDR3 reads CAISDQGLYGYTF. The CDR3 DNA follows: TGTGCCATCAGTGACCAGGGGCTATATGGCTACACCTTC.